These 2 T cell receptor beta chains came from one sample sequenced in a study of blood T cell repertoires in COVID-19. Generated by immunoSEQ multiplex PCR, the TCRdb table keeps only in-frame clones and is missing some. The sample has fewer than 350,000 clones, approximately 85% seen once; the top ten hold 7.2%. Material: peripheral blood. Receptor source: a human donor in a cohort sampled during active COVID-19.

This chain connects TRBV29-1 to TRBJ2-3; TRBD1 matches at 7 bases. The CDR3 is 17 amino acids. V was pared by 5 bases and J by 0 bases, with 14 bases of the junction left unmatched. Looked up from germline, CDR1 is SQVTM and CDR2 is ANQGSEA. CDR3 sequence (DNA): TGCAGCGTTCAGGGGGTGTGGGGTAGTATCAGCACAGATACGCAGTATTTT. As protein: CSVQGVWGSISTDTQYF.

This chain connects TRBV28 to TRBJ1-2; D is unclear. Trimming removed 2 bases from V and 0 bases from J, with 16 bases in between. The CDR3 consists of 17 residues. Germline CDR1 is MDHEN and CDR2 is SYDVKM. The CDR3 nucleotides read TGTGCCAGCAGTTTAAGTGGAGGGCAGTTAGCTAACTATGGCTACACCTTC. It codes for CASSLSGGQLANYGYTF.